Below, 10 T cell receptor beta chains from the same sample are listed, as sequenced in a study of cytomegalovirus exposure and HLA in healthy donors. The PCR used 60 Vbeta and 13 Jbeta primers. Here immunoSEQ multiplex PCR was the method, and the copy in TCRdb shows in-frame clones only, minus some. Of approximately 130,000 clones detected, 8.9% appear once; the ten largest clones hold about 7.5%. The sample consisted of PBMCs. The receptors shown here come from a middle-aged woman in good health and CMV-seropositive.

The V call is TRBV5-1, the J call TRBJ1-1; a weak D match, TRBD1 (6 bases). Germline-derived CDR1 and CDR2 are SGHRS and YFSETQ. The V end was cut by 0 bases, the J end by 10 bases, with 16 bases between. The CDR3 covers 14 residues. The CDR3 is CASSLGDRSGGAFF. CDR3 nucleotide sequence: TGCGCCAGCAGCTTGGGCGACAGGTCGGGGGGAGCTTTCTTT.

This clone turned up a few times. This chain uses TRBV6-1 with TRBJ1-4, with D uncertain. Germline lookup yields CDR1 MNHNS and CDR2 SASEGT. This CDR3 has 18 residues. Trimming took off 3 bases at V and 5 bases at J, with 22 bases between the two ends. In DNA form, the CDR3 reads TGTGCCAGCAGTGACTGTCCAAGTCTCCTAGTCGACAATGAAAAACTGTTTTTT. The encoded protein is CASSDCPSLLVDNEKLFF.

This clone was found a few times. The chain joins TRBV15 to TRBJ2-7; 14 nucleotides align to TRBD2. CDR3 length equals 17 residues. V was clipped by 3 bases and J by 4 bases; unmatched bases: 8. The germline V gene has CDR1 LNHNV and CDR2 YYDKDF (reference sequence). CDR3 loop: CATSRTSGGAFAYEQYF. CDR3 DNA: TGTGCCACCAGCAGGACTAGCGGGGGGGCCTTTGCTTACGAGCAGTACTTC.

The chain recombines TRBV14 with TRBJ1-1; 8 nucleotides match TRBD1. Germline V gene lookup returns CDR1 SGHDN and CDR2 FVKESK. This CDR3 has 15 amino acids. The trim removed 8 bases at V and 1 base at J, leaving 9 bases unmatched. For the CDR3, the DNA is TGTGCCAGCCGCGGACTAACAGGGGGGAACACTGAAGCTTTCTTT. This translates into CASRGLTGGNTEAFF.

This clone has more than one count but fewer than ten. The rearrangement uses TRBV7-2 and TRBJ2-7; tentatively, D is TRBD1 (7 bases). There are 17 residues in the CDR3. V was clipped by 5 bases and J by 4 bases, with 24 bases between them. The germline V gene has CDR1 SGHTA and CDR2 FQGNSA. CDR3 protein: CASSPGQFEVREYEQYF. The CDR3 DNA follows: TGTGCCAGCAGCCCGGGACAGTTCGAGGTGCGGGAATACGAGCAGTACTTC.

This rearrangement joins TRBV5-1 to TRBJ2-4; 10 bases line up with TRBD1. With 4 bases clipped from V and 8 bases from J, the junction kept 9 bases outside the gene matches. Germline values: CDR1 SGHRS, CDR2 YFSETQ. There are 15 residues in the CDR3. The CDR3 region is CASSPGQGIGDIQYF. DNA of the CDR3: TGCGCCAGCAGCCCGGGACAGGGGATCGGAGACATTCAGTACTTC.

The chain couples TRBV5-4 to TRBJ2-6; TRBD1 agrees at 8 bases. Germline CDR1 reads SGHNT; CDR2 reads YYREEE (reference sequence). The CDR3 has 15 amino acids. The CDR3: CVGQGSLSGANVLTF. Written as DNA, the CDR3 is TGTGTTGGACAGGGCTCTCTCTCTGGGGCCAACGTCCTGACTTTC. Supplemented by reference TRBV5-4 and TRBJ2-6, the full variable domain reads ETGVTQSPTHLIKTRGQQVTLRCSSQSGHNTVSWYQQALGQGPQFIFQYYREEENGRGNFPPRFSGLQFPNYSSELNVNALELDDSALYLCVGQGSLSGANVLTFGAGSRLTVL.

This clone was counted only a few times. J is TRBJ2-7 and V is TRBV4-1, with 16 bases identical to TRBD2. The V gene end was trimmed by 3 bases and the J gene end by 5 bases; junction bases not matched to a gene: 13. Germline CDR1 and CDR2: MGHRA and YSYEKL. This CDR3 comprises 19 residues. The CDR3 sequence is CASSHDAGTSGGARNEQYF. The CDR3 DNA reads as TGCGCCAGCAGCCACGACGCCGGGACTAGCGGGGGGGCTAGGAACGAGCAGTACTTC.

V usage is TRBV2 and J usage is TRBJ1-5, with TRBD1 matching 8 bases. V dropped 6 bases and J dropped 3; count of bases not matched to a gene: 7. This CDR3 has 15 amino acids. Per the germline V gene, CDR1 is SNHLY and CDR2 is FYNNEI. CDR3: CASRPDRGNNQPQHF. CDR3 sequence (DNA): TGTGCCAGCAGGCCCGACAGGGGAAACAATCAGCCCCAGCATTTT.

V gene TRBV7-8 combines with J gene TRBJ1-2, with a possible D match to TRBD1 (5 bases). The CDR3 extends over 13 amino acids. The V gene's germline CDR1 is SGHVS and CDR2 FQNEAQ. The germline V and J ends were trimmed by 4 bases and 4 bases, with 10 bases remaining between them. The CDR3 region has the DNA TGTGCCAGCAGCTCGGGACTGGGCTATGGCTACACCTTC. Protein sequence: CASSSGLGYGYTF.